This entry concerns a single T cell receptor (beta chain). The antigen this receptor binds is unknown. Base-call qualities are not available, and no considerably larger clone is one nucleotide away. This sample was included in a study of shared clonotypes between healthy human individuals (dated by TCRdb to between 2020 and 2021). Looking at the study overall: A couple of women and three men aged 18 to 49 years were included in the cohort. Each donor's leukapheresis produced roughly between about 0.8 and 10 billion PBMCs. Different laboratories and diverse techniques were used to prepare libraries and sequence TCR repertoires, to increase sequencing depth and limit assay-specific biases. The study deeply sequenced blood TCR repertoires of about 5 healthy adults to estimate repertoire size and the extent of clonotype sharing between individuals.

Donors were healthy HIV-negative adults with no recently reported acute infections or vaccinations. Only Caucasian adults living in Nashville, Tennessee, USA were represented among the donors. For unsorted samples, some 100 million PBMCs were counted and genomic DNA was extracted with the QIAamp DNA Blood Mini kit. Blood was obtained by leukapheresis, after which PBMCs were separated by Ficoll-Histopaque density gradient centrifugation and cryopreserved in liquid nitrogen vapor phase. Using the deep immunoSEQ assay, TCR CDR3 regions were amplified from genomic DNA by multiplex PCR. For each cell subset, the extracted genomic DNA was distributed evenly across all wells of several immunoSEQ 96-well plates, and each plate served as one replicate. For unsorted PBMC, each replicate PCR was loaded with about 280 ng genomic DNA, equivalent to 25,000 to 35,000 T cell genomes. Ten immunoSEQ deep assay plates were used to sequence unsorted PBMC genomic DNA. Purified libraries were measured with a Qubit 3.0 fluorometer, size-checked on a Bioanalyzer 2100, and measured again with the KAPA Library Quantification kit. A separate single-read 150-cycle Illumina NextSeq 550 flow cell was used to sequence each immunoSEQ 96-well plate. As for the authors' bioinformatics: The immunoSEQ output contained only junctional sequences without quality scores, so filtering could not match that applied to full-length reads. Sequences were annotated with PyIR, a Python wrapper for IgBLAST v1.9, and V/J genes and CDR3 were assigned using IMGT germline references. Reads with weak V/J assignments (E-value above 1e-6), missing CDR3, stop codons, out-of-frame junctions, or ambiguous translated residues were removed. V3J clonotypes were defined as sequences sharing the same inferred V gene, J gene, and CDR3 amino acid sequence. Percentage overlap between repertoires was computed as shared unique clonotypes divided by the size of the smaller repertoire. RTK rarefaction, the Chao1 estimator, and Recon v2.1 estimates of unobserved clonotypes were used to assess repertoire richness. What TCRdb holds here is the immuneACCESS table cut down to in-frame rearrangements. Part of the clones is not present; checked against another copy, under half of the missing clones reflect an unresolved V gene, and the others are unexplained. D and trimming come from the DNA, and the V and J calls and clone size come from that table. For this sample the table gives approximately 480,000 clones, of which 75% to 80% were detected only once. Of the sample, about an eighth is held by the ten largest clones.

What the research found in general, with its limitations: The small number of donors limited the genetic and exposure-history diversity represented. Pairwise subsampling indicated that sequencing depth was expected to affect the degree of clonotype sharing among donors. Only blood was sampled, and tissue TCR repertoires likely differ from those in blood.

The clonotype was recovered from a woman aged 40 to 55 in good health. Some clones in this sample may be carry-over from other donors' samples. The specimen was PBMCs.

The CDR3 reads CASSLLPNTGELFF. The nucleotides read TGCGCCAGCAGCTTGTTGCCGAACACCGGGGAGCTGTTTTTT. The rearranged chain carries TRBV5-1 and TRBJ2-2; a confident D gene designation cannot be given. The CDR3 runs 14 amino acids, cysteine and phenylalanine included. Just CDR3 DNA is preserved here, 42 bases in frame from base 1. The germline V gene sets CDR1 to SGHRS and CDR2 to YFSETQ. V is cut by 1 base and J by 0 bases, and the space between the germline ends is 4 bases.